These 7 T cell receptor beta chains originate from one sample sequenced in a study of early T cells in non-severe SARS-CoV-2 infection. TCRdb re-derived calls from the 5' RACE reads in MiXCR, one entry per CDR3 protein. The sample records about 75,000 distinct CDR3 sequences, about 11% being singletons. The input for sequencing was whole blood, taken at baseline. All receptors derive from an adult who was a healthcare worker with PCR-confirmed SARS-CoV-2 infection or an uninfected control (not recorded which).

The chain uses TRBV9 and TRBJ2-3, with 8 bases identical to TRBD2. V lost 1 base to trimming and J lost 0 bases; unmatched junction nucleotides: 19. Germline values: CDR1 SGDLS, CDR2 YYNGEE. The CDR3 spans 21 residues. Here the CDR3 DNA reads TGTGCCAGCAGCGTACGAGGACTGAGGGAACTAGCGGCCTCTAGCACAGATACGCAGTATTTT. Amino acid sequence: CASSVRGLRELAASSTDTQYF.

In the case of this clonotype: A much larger clonotype is one base distant, so this may be a read error. The chain employs TRBV20-1 and TRBJ2-3; TRBD1 or TRBD2 may be the D gene (6 bases each). The CDR3 extends over 14 amino acids. Germline loops: CDR1 DFQATT, CDR2 SNEGSKA (reference sequence). DNA of the CDR3: TGCATTGCCCATACACGGAGGGGGGCAGATACGCAGTATTTT. Translation gives CIAHTRRGADTQYF.

This clonotype came up a few times. V is TRBV21-1 and J is TRBJ2-1. TRBV21-1 is a listed pseudogene. This CDR3 is 10 amino acids long. The CDR3 DNA reads as TGTGCCAGCAGCACCAGACGTGAGTTCTTC. Translated, it gives CASSTRREFF.

J is TRBJ2-7 and V is TRBV6-1, with D perhaps given as TRBD1 or TRBD2 (5 bases each). Germline V gene lookup returns CDR1 MNHNS and CDR2 SASEGT. The CDR3 is 16 residues long. Trimming cost V 0 bases and J 6 bases, with 18 bases left between them. The CDR3 DNA sequence: TGTGCCAGCAGTGAAGCGGCAGCATCTCCTGGGGGCGAGCAGTACTTC. As protein: CASSEAAASPGGEQYF.

This clonotype was counted many times. The rearrangement joins TRBV7-9 to TRBJ1-5, with no clear D. The V and J ends lost 3 bases and 2 bases respectively, with 17 bases between them. The CDR3 loop spans 17 amino acids. Germline V gene data show CDR1 as SEHNR and CDR2 as FQNEAQ (reference sequence). CDR3 loop: CASSFDDAGFGNQPQHF. For the CDR3, the DNA is TGTGCCAGCAGCTTTGACGACGCAGGATTCGGCAATCAGCCCCAGCATTTT.

This clonotype turned up a few times. The genes are TRBV20-1 and TRBJ1-1, with D possibly being TRBD1 (5 bases). Per the germline V gene, CDR1 is DFQATT and CDR2 is SNEGSKA (reference sequence). Deletions cut 6 bases from V and 5 bases from J, with 19 bases between. The CDR3 runs 14 residues. The CDR3 DNA follows: TGCAGTGCCTTGGATGCAGGGTTAAATACTGAAGCTTTCTTT. Translation: CSALDAGLNTEAFF.

The V call is TRBV19, the J call TRBJ2-1; D not resolved. The CDR3 contains 18 residues. Trimming left V 6 bases short and J 2 bases short, with 23 bases between. Looked up from germline, CDR1 is LNHDA and CDR2 is SQIVND (reference sequence). The CDR3 DNA sequence: TGTGCCAGTAGAGGGAATGGTAGGATCGACGGAGCCTACAATGAGCAGTTCTTC. Residues: CASRGNGRIDGAYNEQFF.